Below are 31 T cell receptor beta chains sequenced from a single sample in a study of cytomegalovirus exposure and HLA in healthy donors (dated by TCRdb to about 2017). Preparation of the library involved the immunoSEQ multiplex PCR assay. For the multiplex PCR, a mixture combining 60 forward primers for TCR Vbeta segments and 13 reverse primers for TCR Jbeta segments was used. In TCRdb, the immuneACCESS table is reduced to in-frame sequences with V and J assigned. These tables do not hold every clone; where another copy was compared, an unresolved V gene accounts for under half, and the others remain unexplained. Recorded for this sample are approximately 120,000 clones; 70% to 80% of them occurred a single time. The ten most abundant clones make up approximately 3.9% of the sample. The sequencing input was PBMCs. The source is a man aged 40-49 years in good health and CMV-seronegative.

V gene TRBV5-4 combines with J gene TRBJ1-2, with TRBD1 identical over 8 bases. Germline V lookup: CDR1 SGHNT, CDR2 YYREEE (reference sequence). CDR3 length equals 14 residues. J was trimmed by 4 bases and V by 3 bases; bases with no gene match: 5. CDR3 DNA: TGTGCCAGCAGCTCGGGACAGGATACCTATGGCTACACCTTC. Its protein product is CASSSGQDTYGYTF.

The J gene is TRBJ2-3, the V gene TRBV15; D may be TRBD1 (6 bases). V lost 3 bases and J lost 1, with 17 bases in between. The CDR3 loop spans 17 amino acids. The V gene's germline CDR1 is LNHNV and CDR2 YYDKDF (reference sequence). DNA of the CDR3: TGTGCCACCAGCAGGATTACCGGGACACGGGGCACAGATACGCAGTATTTT. Amino acids: CATSRITGTRGTDTQYF.

The chain is built from TRBV6-5 and TRBJ1-6, with D possibly TRBD1 on 6 matching bases. This CDR3 comprises 14 residues. The germline V gene encodes CDR1 MNHEY and CDR2 SVGAGI. The V end was cut by 7 bases, the J end by 6 bases, with 13 bases between. Here the CDR3 DNA reads TGTGCCAGCAAAACGGGACAAGCTAATTCACCCCTCCACTTT. Translating gives CASKTGQANSPLHF.

This rearrangement joins TRBV5-4 to TRBJ1-1, with 7 positions matching TRBD1. The CDR3 is 15 residues long. Germline values: CDR1 SGHNT, CDR2 YYREEE (reference sequence). With V trimmed by 3 bases and J by 2 bases, 7 bases remained unmatched. The CDR3 region has the DNA TGTGCCAGCAGCTCCCCGGACAGGAGTAACACTGAAGCTTTCTTT. This codes for CASSSPDRSNTEAFF.

J is TRBJ2-7 and V is TRBV19, with 7 bases that match TRBD2. This CDR3 has 14 residues. CDR1 is LNHDA, CDR2 SQIVND, per germline (reference sequence). The J segment lost 2 bases and the V segment lost 6 bases, leaving 7 bases of the junction unmatched. DNA of the CDR3: TGTGCCAGTAGGAAGGCAGGGACTACCTACGAGCAGTACTTC. Amino acid sequence: CASRKAGTTYEQYF.

The CDR3 loop reads CASSEARGSGANVLTF. As DNA, the CDR3 is TGTGCCAGCAGTGAAGCGCGGGGGTCCGGGGCCAACGTCCTGACTTTC. The chain links TRBV2 to TRBJ2-6; 7 bases line up with TRBD2. The CDR3 length is 16 residues. The germline V gene has CDR1 SNHLY and CDR2 FYNNEI. V gave up 0 bases and J gave up 4 bases; unmatched junction bases: 3.

Points on this clone: This CDR3 is also generated by other DNA sequences in the sample. The V and J genes are TRBV5-1 and TRBJ2-5; 8 bases are shared with TRBD2. Germline V lookup: CDR1 SGHRS, CDR2 YFSETQ. The CDR3 extends over 14 amino acids. V gave up 5 bases and J gave up 5 bases; unmatched junction bases: 8. The CDR3 here is CASRTSGGMETQYF. Written as DNA, the CDR3 is TGCGCCAGCAGAACGAGCGGGGGTATGGAGACCCAGTACTTC.

This rearrangement joins TRBV6-5 to TRBJ1-2; possibly TRBD1 for D (6 bases). This CDR3 spans 14 amino acids. Germline V gene sequence: CDR1 MNHEY, CDR2 SVGAGI. Trimming left V 5 bases short and J 3 bases short, with 13 bases between. CDR3 in DNA: TGTGCCAGCAGTCCGGCGGGGGCCGACTATGGCTACACCTTC. Translated: CASSPAGADYGYTF.

This clone was seen only once. Other DNA variants within this sample encode the same CDR3. The rearrangement joins TRBV18 to TRBJ2-7; 10 positions match TRBD1. The CDR3 length is 14 residues. In germline, CDR1 is KGHSH, CDR2 LQKENI. Trimming took 3 bases from V and 2 from J; bases not matched to a gene: 1. CDR3 loop: CASSPGQGAYEQYF. The CDR3 coding sequence is TGTGCCAGCTCACCCGGACAGGGGGCCTACGAGCAGTACTTC.

This sequence joins TRBV19 and TRBJ1-5; D remains unclear. Trimming pared 5 bases from V and 4 bases from J, leaving 6 bases between. The germline gives CDR1 LNHDA, CDR2 SQIVND (reference sequence). CDR3 length: 12 residues. The CDR3 sequence: CASSPRNQPQHF. CDR3 nucleotide sequence: TGTGCCAGTAGTCCACGGAATCAGCCCCAGCATTTT.

A single count supports this clone. The CDR3 DNA sequence: TGTGCCAGCAGCTTAAAACCCGATCCACTCGAAGGGGCCAACGTCCTGACTTTC. This sequence encodes CASSLKPDPLEGANVLTF. The gene calls are TRBV7-3 and TRBJ2-6, with D uncertain. CDR1 and CDR2 from the germline V gene are SGHTA and FQGTGA. This CDR3 region has 18 residues. Trimming shortened V by 1 base and J by 4 bases, and 17 bases separated the two germline ends.

This chain connects TRBV6-1 to TRBJ1-2; 7 nucleotides line up with TRBD1. The CDR3 runs to 17 residues. Germline CDR1 and CDR2: MNHNS and SASEGT. V shed 0 bases, J shed 8 bases, and the junction held 15 bases outside the gene matches. The CDR3 loop reads CASSEAGMTGRFGGYTF. Written as DNA, the CDR3 is TGTGCCAGCAGTGAAGCGGGGATGACAGGGAGATTTGGGGGCTACACCTTC.

The V gene is TRBV6-5, the J gene TRBJ1-4, with TRBD1 matching over 7 bases. The germline V gene encodes CDR1 MNHEY and CDR2 SVGAGI. V gave up 7 bases and J gave up 7 bases; unmatched junction bases: 12. The CDR3 extends over 15 amino acids. The CDR3 sequence is CASNIRGGLGEKLFF. CDR3 coding DNA: TGTGCCAGCAATATCCGAGGGGGCTTGGGTGAAAAACTGTTTTTT.

This chain links TRBV10-3 with TRBJ1-1; the D is unclear. This CDR3 has 12 amino acids. Germline CDR1 reads ENHRY; CDR2 reads SYGVKD. V was cut by 0 bases and J by 9 bases, with 8 bases left in between. CDR3 DNA: TGTGCCATCAGTGAGTCGCGGCAGAAAGCTTTCTTT. As protein: CAISESRQKAFF.

This clone came up once. The rearrangement links TRBV2 to TRBJ2-7, with 9 bases matching TRBD1. Unmatched junction bases numbered 6, after V lost 7 bases and J lost 5 bases. The length of the CDR3 is 13 residues. The germline V gene has CDR1 SNHLY and CDR2 FYNNEI. The CDR3: CASILDRGDEQYF. The CDR3 DNA sequence: TGTGCCAGCATCTTGGACAGGGGCGACGAGCAGTACTTC.

This clone was detected a few times. This chain links TRBV7-2 with TRBJ2-2; the D gene is possibly TRBD1 (5 bases). CDR1 is SGHTA, CDR2 FQGNSA, per germline. Trimming stripped 0 bases from V and 9 bases from J, with 11 bases between. The CDR3 totals 14 residues. The CDR3 DNA reads TGTGCCAGCAGCTTAGCGCCGACAGCCCGGGAGCTGTTTTTT. The encoded protein is CASSLAPTARELFF. The full variable domain, in which reference TRBV7-2 and TRBJ2-2 provide the parts outside the CDR3, is GAGVSQSPSNKVTEKGKDVELRCDPISGHTALYWYRQSLGQGLEFLIYFQGNSAPDKSGLPSDRFSAERTGGSVSTLTIQRTQQEDSAVYLCASSLAPTARELFFGEGSRLTVL.

The V gene is TRBV2, the J gene TRBJ1-5; D perhaps matches TRBD1 (5 bases). The CDR3 contains 13 residues. Deletions cut 8 bases from V and 4 bases from J, with 12 bases between. CDR1 and CDR2 from the germline V gene are SNHLY and FYNNEI. As DNA, the CDR3 is TGTGCCAGCCATGGGGCGTTAAATCAGCCCCAGCATTTT. As protein: CASHGALNQPQHF.

The chain joins TRBV19 to TRBJ2-5; 10 positions agree with TRBD2. Germline CDR1 and CDR2: LNHDA and SQIVND (reference sequence). V lost 6 bases, J lost 3 bases, and 4 bases stayed unmatched. The CDR3 totals 14 residues. The CDR3 nucleotides are TGTGCCAGTAGGAGGACTAGCGGAAAAGAGACCCAGTACTTC. Residues: CASRRTSGKETQYF.

The V call is TRBV19, the J call TRBJ1-5; 7 bases are a match to TRBD1. The CDR3 consists of 13 residues. Germline V gene lookup returns CDR1 LNHDA and CDR2 SQIVND (reference sequence). V shed 7 bases, J shed 3 bases, and the junction held 3 bases outside the gene matches. The CDR3 protein is CASKDRLNQPQHF. The CDR3 DNA sequence: TGTGCCAGTAAGGACAGGCTCAATCAGCCCCAGCATTTT.

The chain links TRBV29-1 to TRBJ2-3; possibly TRBD2 for D (6 bases). Per germline, CDR1 SQVTM and CDR2 ANQGSEA. The germline V and J ends were trimmed by 6 bases and 3 bases, with 19 bases remaining between them. The CDR3 is 15 residues long. The CDR3, as DNA: TGCAGCGTGGGAGGAGCAGGAATGGATACAGATACGCAGTATTTT. Translated: CSVGGAGMDTDTQYF.

CDR3 DNA sequence: TGTGCCAGCAGTGTGGGCAGGATGGCTGAAAAACTGTTTTTT. Its protein is CASSVGRMAEKLFF. This chain links TRBV25-1 with TRBJ1-4; no reliable D call. CDR3 length: 14 amino acids. The germline gives CDR1 MGHDK, CDR2 SYGVNS. Trimming took off 4 bases at V and 7 bases at J, with 13 bases between the two ends.

The chain employs TRBV6-5 and TRBJ2-7, with 12 nucleotides matching TRBD2. V was pared by 6 bases and J by 3 bases, with 6 bases of the junction left unmatched. This CDR3 is built from 15 residues. The V gene's germline CDR1 is MNHEY and CDR2 SVGAGI. Here the CDR3 reads CASSTPSGGVYEQYF. The CDR3 region has the DNA TGTGCCAGCAGCACCCCTAGCGGGGGGGTCTACGAGCAGTACTTC.

V gene TRBV7-3 combines with J gene TRBJ2-6, with 9 bases identical to TRBD1. With V trimmed by 4 bases and J by 0 bases, 7 bases remained unmatched. The germline V gene has CDR1 SGHTA and CDR2 FQGTGA. The CDR3 consists of 18 residues. The CDR3 sequence is CASSSTGTGCSGANVLTF. The DNA for the CDR3 is TGTGCCAGCAGCTCGACCGGGACAGGGTGCTCTGGGGCCAACGTCCTGACTTTC. The variable domain in full, completed from reference TRBV7-3 and TRBJ2-6, reads GAGVSQTPSNKVTEKGKYVELRCDPISGHTALYWYRQSLGQGPEFLIYFQGTGAADDSGLPNDRFFAVRPEGSVSTLKIQRTERGDSAVYLCASSSTGTGCSGANVLTFGAGSRLTVL.

The V and J genes are TRBV7-2 and TRBJ2-5; the match to TRBD2 covers 13 bases. Germline V CDR1 and CDR2: SGHTA, FQGNSA. CDR3 length: 19 amino acids. J gave up 0 bases and V 1 base, and 8 bases lay outside the gene matches. The CDR3 reads CASSLVGTSGGAHQETQYF. Here the CDR3 DNA reads TGTGCCAGCAGCTTAGTGGGTACTAGCGGGGGGGCACACCAAGAGACCCAGTACTTC.

V and J are TRBV9 and TRBJ1-2, with a possible D match to TRBD1 (6 bases). This CDR3 region has 14 residues. CDR1 SGDLS and CDR2 YYNGEE come from the germline V gene. V was cut by 3 bases and J by 5 bases, with 14 bases left in between. The CDR3 loop is CASSADSTGYGYTF. The CDR3 coding sequence is TGTGCCAGCAGCGCAGACTCCACAGGGTATGGCTACACCTTC. Full variable domain (outside the CDR3, taken from reference TRBV9 and TRBJ1-2): DSGVTQTPKHLITATGQRVTLRCSPRSGDLSVYWYQQSLDQGLQFLIQYYNGEERAKGNILERFSAQQFPDLHSELNLSSLELGDSALYFCASSADSTGYGYTFGSGTRLTVV.

The genes are TRBV11-2 and TRBJ2-2; D possibly corresponds to TRBD2 (6 bases). V was shortened by 5 bases and J by 6 bases, with 22 bases between the two germline ends. Germline CDR1 reads SGHAT; CDR2 reads FQNNGV. This CDR3 contains 17 residues. DNA of the CDR3: TGTGCCAGCAGCCGTTGGGGTGGGGGGATTGAGGCCGGGGAGCTGTTTTTT. This sequence encodes CASSRWGGGIEAGELFF.

The chain employs TRBV27 and TRBJ1-1, with a possible D match to TRBD1 (6 bases). The germline CDR1 and CDR2 sequences are MNHEY and SMNVEV (reference sequence). This CDR3 contains 14 residues. V was clipped by 4 bases and J by 4 bases, with 13 bases between them. This CDR3 is CASSSQGLSTEAFF. CDR3 nucleotide sequence: TGTGCCAGCAGTTCACAGGGTTTGAGCACTGAAGCTTTCTTT.

This chain uses TRBV7-2 with TRBJ1-3; tentative D call: TRBD1 (6 bases). In germline, CDR1 is SGHTA, CDR2 FQGNSA. V was shortened by 2 bases and J by 4 bases, with 18 bases between the two germline ends. The CDR3 has 17 amino acids. Written as DNA, the CDR3 is TGTGCCAGCAGCTTATATTGGGGACAAAAGGCAGGAAACACCATATATTTT. Translation: CASSLYWGQKAGNTIYF.

This clone was counted a single time. V and J are TRBV6-5 and TRBJ2-7; 7 nucleotides line up with TRBD1. The CDR3 contains 15 residues. Germline trimming cut 6 bases from V and 5 bases from J; bases unmatched to any gene: 13. Germline V gene data show CDR1 as MNHEY and CDR2 as SVGAGI. CDR3 sequence (DNA): TGTGCCAGCAGACGGGCTCAGACAGGGTTTCACGAGCAGTACTTC. Its translation is CASRRAQTGFHEQYF.

This chain joins TRBV14 and TRBJ1-2, with no clear D. V gave up 3 bases and J gave up 2 bases, with 22 bases separating them. Looked up from germline, CDR1 is SGHDN and CDR2 is FVKESK. There are 18 residues in the CDR3. This CDR3 is CASSQGPLADPLNYGYTF. As DNA, the CDR3 is TGTGCCAGCAGCCAGGGCCCGTTGGCAGACCCGTTGAACTATGGCTACACCTTC. The variable domain in full, with the rest retrieved from reference TRBV14 and TRBJ1-2, is EAGVTQFPSHSVIEKGQTVTLRCDPISGHDNLYWYRRVMGKEIKFLLHFVKESKQDESGMPNNRFLAERTGGTYSTLKVQPAELEDSGVYFCASSQGPLADPLNYGYTFGSGTRLTVV.

The chain has TRBV19 and TRBJ1-4; 7 bases are shared with TRBD1. The germline V gene encodes CDR1 LNHDA and CDR2 SQIVND (reference sequence). Trimming cost V 6 bases and J 6 bases; bases outside gene matches: 10. The CDR3 is made up of 15 amino acids. The DNA for the CDR3 is TGTGCCAGTAGCCTACAGGGGCCTGAGGATGAAAAACTGTTTTTT. It specifies CASSLQGPEDEKLFF.